The rows below give T cell receptor beta chains drawn from one sample of a study of cytomegalovirus exposure and HLA in healthy donors. Measured with immunoSEQ multiplex PCR; TCRdb has only the in-frame clones, and not every one. Found here are 180,000 or so clones, about 85% of them singletons; the top ten hold just over 4.5%. The specimen was PBMCs. Receptors originate from a woman aged 45-65 years in good health and CMV-seropositive. CDR3s include the opening cysteine and the closing phenylalanine or tryptophan. Fields, in order: D gene, clone size, V gene, J gene, CDR3 DNA, CDR3 protein. A D gene is named only where the DNA matches it firmly. Clone size is given for some rows only: seen once, a few or many times, or a class if the clone is expanded.

D gene: TRBD2
clone size: -
V gene: TRBV4-2
J gene: TRBJ2-5
CDR3 DNA: TGTGCCAGCAGTCCAGGGTTTAAAGAGCGGGGGTTGATGGAGACCCAGTACTTC
CDR3 protein: CASSPGFKERGLMETQYF

D gene: TRBD2
clone size: few
V gene: TRBV5-1
J gene: TRBJ2-5
CDR3 DNA: TGCGCCAGCAAGATAGCGGGGGTTGGTGAGACCCAGTACTTC
CDR3 protein: CASKIAGVGETQYF

D gene: TRBD2
clone size: -
V gene: TRBV7-2
J gene: TRBJ2-1
CDR3 DNA: TGTGCCAGCAGCCTCCGGTCTGCGGGAGTATTCTACAATGAGCAGTTCTTC
CDR3 protein: CASSLRSAGVFYNEQFF

D gene: -
clone size: once
V gene: TRBV2
J gene: TRBJ1-2
CDR3 DNA: TGTGCCAGCAGTGACAGGGGTAACTATGGCTACACCTTC
CDR3 protein: CASSDRGNYGYTF

D gene: -
clone size: once
V gene: TRBV7-7
J gene: TRBJ2-2
CDR3 DNA: TGTGCTAGCAGCTGGGGCACGAACACCGGGGAGCTGTTTTTT
CDR3 protein: CASSWGTNTGELFF

D gene: -
clone size: -
V gene: TRBV2
J gene: TRBJ2-3
CDR3 DNA: TGTGCCAGCAGTGTAAACCCGGGGGTGAGAGATACGCAGTATTTT
CDR3 protein: CASSVNPGVRDTQYF

D gene: -
clone size: once
V gene: TRBV5-4
J gene: TRBJ2-5
CDR3 DNA: TGTGCCAGCAGCTTGGTTGACAGGCAAGAGACCCAGTACTTC
CDR3 protein: CASSLVDRQETQYF

D gene: TRBD2
clone size: -
V gene: TRBV11-3
J gene: TRBJ2-3
CDR3 DNA: TGTGCCAGCAGCTTAGGTACTAGCGGGAGCACAGATACGCAGTATTTT
CDR3 protein: CASSLGTSGSTDTQYF

D gene: -
clone size: -
V gene: TRBV5-1
J gene: TRBJ2-5
CDR3 DNA: TGCGCCAGCAGCTTGGCCCACGCGACAGGCCAAGAGACCCAGTACTTC
CDR3 protein: CASSLAHATGQETQYF

D gene: TRBD2
clone size: few
V gene: TRBV4-1
J gene: TRBJ2-2
CDR3 DNA: TGCGCCAGCAGCCAAGCCGGACTAGCGGGGGGGCGGTCCGGGGAGCTGTTTTTT
CDR3 protein: CASSQAGLAGGRSGELFF

D gene: TRBD2
clone size: -
V gene: TRBV11-2
J gene: TRBJ2-7
CDR3 DNA: TGTGCCAGCAGCTACCTTTCTCCCTTTGCGGGGGAGCTTCGAGACGAGCAGTACTTC
CDR3 protein: CASSYLSPFAGELRDEQYF

D gene: TRBD1
clone size: -
V gene: TRBV7-9
J gene: TRBJ2-5
CDR3 DNA: TGTGCCAGCAGCTTCAAAGTAACAGGGGGAGAGACCCAGTACTTC
CDR3 protein: CASSFKVTGGETQYF

D gene: TRBD1
clone size: -
V gene: TRBV7-3
J gene: TRBJ2-3
CDR3 DNA: TGTGCCAGCAGCGGAAGGGGGCGGAGAGATACGCAGTATTTT
CDR3 protein: CASSGRGRRDTQYF

D gene: -
clone size: -
V gene: TRBV29-1
J gene: TRBJ1-4
CDR3 DNA: TGCAGCGTTGCGTTGGTTGGCGAAAAACTGTTTTTT
CDR3 protein: CSVALVGEKLFF

D gene: -
clone size: -
V gene: TRBV14
J gene: TRBJ2-1
CDR3 DNA: TGTGCCAGCAGCTATCCAGGGGCTACGAGCTCCTACAATGAGCAGTTCTTC
CDR3 protein: CASSYPGATSSYNEQFF

D gene: -
clone size: -
V gene: TRBV7-9
J gene: TRBJ2-4
CDR3 DNA: TGTTCCAGCAGCCGACAGGGACTGCTAGCCAAAAACATTCAGTACTTC
CDR3 protein: CSSSRQGLLAKNIQYF

D gene: TRBD1
clone size: once
V gene: TRBV19
J gene: TRBJ1-5
CDR3 DNA: TGTGCCAGTAGCCGCGGACAGGCGATCAATCAGCCCCAGCATTTT
CDR3 protein: CASSRGQAINQPQHF

D gene: -
clone size: -
V gene: TRBV19
J gene: TRBJ1-4
CDR3 DNA: TGTGCCAGTAGTGCTGTACTAGGATCGTTTGAAAAACTGTTTTTT
CDR3 protein: CASSAVLGSFEKLFF

D gene: TRBD2
clone size: -
V gene: TRBV7-8
J gene: TRBJ2-1
CDR3 DNA: TGTGCCAGCCGGACTAGCGGGGTTAGCTCCTACAATGAGCAGTTCTTC
CDR3 protein: CASRTSGVSSYNEQFF

D gene: -
clone size: -
V gene: TRBV12-2
J gene: TRBJ1-6
CDR3 DNA: TGTGCAAGTCGCCTTCATTCCCGACAGCCCCTTAATTCACCCCTCCACTTT
CDR3 protein: CASRLHSRQPLNSPLHF

D gene: TRBD1
clone size: -
V gene: TRBV6-1
J gene: TRBJ1-1
CDR3 DNA: TGTGCCAGCAGTGTAGAACAGGGGGTGACTGAAGCTTTCTTT
CDR3 protein: CASSVEQGVTEAFF

D gene: -
clone size: -
V gene: TRBV18
J gene: TRBJ2-1
CDR3 DNA: TGTGCCAGCTCACCGCTAGAGACTACCCGGGGGTTAGGGAATGAGCAGTTCTTC
CDR3 protein: CASSPLETTRGLGNEQFF

D gene: -
clone size: -
V gene: TRBV7-9
J gene: TRBJ2-5
CDR3 DNA: TGTGCCAGCAGCTTAAACGCGGGCGTCCTCCAAGAGACCCAGTACTTC
CDR3 protein: CASSLNAGVLQETQYF

D gene: -
clone size: -
V gene: TRBV14
J gene: TRBJ1-3
CDR3 DNA: TGTGCCAGCAGCACCAGAACAGGAGTCTCTGGAAACACCATATATTTT
CDR3 protein: CASSTRTGVSGNTIYF

D gene: TRBD1
clone size: -
V gene: TRBV2
J gene: TRBJ2-7
CDR3 DNA: TGTGCCAGCAGCGTTGGACAGGTGGCGTACGAGCAGTACTTC
CDR3 protein: CASSVGQVAYEQYF

D gene: -
clone size: -
V gene: TRBV27
J gene: TRBJ1-5
CDR3 DNA: TGTGCCAGCAGGCTGTCGGGGGGGGATTATAGCAATCAGCCCCAGCATTTT
CDR3 protein: CASRLSGGDYSNQPQHF

D gene: TRBD2
clone size: -
V gene: TRBV7-2
J gene: TRBJ2-3
CDR3 DNA: TGTGCCAGCAGCTTACGCCTAGCGGGAGTATCAGATACGCAGTATTTT
CDR3 protein: CASSLRLAGVSDTQYF

D gene: -
clone size: -
V gene: TRBV4-1
J gene: TRBJ1-2
CDR3 DNA: TGCGCCAGCAGCCAAGCCTTGGACACAGCTAACTATGGCTACACCTTC
CDR3 protein: CASSQALDTANYGYTF

D gene: -
clone size: -
V gene: TRBV9
J gene: TRBJ1-4
CDR3 DNA: TGTGCCAGCAGCACAGGGACGGTGAATAATGAAAAACTGTTTTTT
CDR3 protein: CASSTGTVNNEKLFF

D gene: -
clone size: few
V gene: TRBV2
J gene: TRBJ1-1
CDR3 DNA: TGTGCCAGCACCGCCCGGGGTTACACTGAAGCTTTCTTT
CDR3 protein: CASTARGYTEAFF

D gene: TRBD1
clone size: few
V gene: TRBV4-3
J gene: TRBJ1-4
CDR3 DNA: TGCGCCAGCAGCCAAGATCTTGGGGCAGGGGGAGAAAAACTGTTTTTT
CDR3 protein: CASSQDLGAGGEKLFF

D gene: -
clone size: -
V gene: TRBV6-4
J gene: TRBJ1-2
CDR3 DNA: TGTGCCAGCAGTGGCGGACAGCAGGGCTACACCTTC
CDR3 protein: CASSGGQQGYTF

D gene: -
clone size: -
V gene: TRBV28
J gene: TRBJ1-1
CDR3 DNA: TGTGCCAGCAGTCGGGGGGGGATGAACACTGAAGCTTTCTTT
CDR3 protein: CASSRGGMNTEAFF

D gene: -
clone size: -
V gene: TRBV5-1
J gene: TRBJ1-2
CDR3 DNA: TGCGCCAGCAGCTTCGCCCGCCAGGTCTATGGCTACACCTTC
CDR3 protein: CASSFARQVYGYTF

D gene: -
clone size: -
V gene: TRBV4-1
J gene: TRBJ2-1
CDR3 DNA: TGCGCCAGCAGCCAATACCAGACAGGGAGGCGCCGAAATGAGCAGTTCTTC
CDR3 protein: CASSQYQTGRRRNEQFF

D gene: TRBD2
clone size: once
V gene: TRBV5-1
J gene: TRBJ2-5
CDR3 DNA: TGCGCCAGCAGCTTGGCCGTCGGGAGGGCCGAGGAGACCCAGTACTTC
CDR3 protein: CASSLAVGRAEETQYF

D gene: TRBD1
clone size: -
V gene: TRBV5-4
J gene: TRBJ2-3
CDR3 DNA: TGTGCCAGCAGCTTGGTACTAACCGGGACAGGGGGCACAGATACGCAGTATTTT
CDR3 protein: CASSLVLTGTGGTDTQYF

D gene: TRBD1
clone size: -
V gene: TRBV5-1
J gene: TRBJ2-7
CDR3 DNA: TGCGCCAGCAGCTTGTCAGGACAGGGAACAGGCGAGCAGTACTTC
CDR3 protein: CASSLSGQGTGEQYF

D gene: -
clone size: -
V gene: TRBV7-9
J gene: TRBJ1-2
CDR3 DNA: TGTTCCAGCAGCCAATCCCGGGGATCCTATGGCTACACCTTC
CDR3 protein: CSSSQSRGSYGYTF

D gene: -
clone size: -
V gene: TRBV2
J gene: TRBJ2-7
CDR3 DNA: TGTGCCAGCAGTTTGTCCGGAGCCTACGAGCAGTACTTC
CDR3 protein: CASSLSGAYEQYF

D gene: -
clone size: once
V gene: TRBV10-3
J gene: TRBJ1-2
CDR3 DNA: TGTGCCATCAGTGAGTCGGCGGCTATTCATGGCTACACCTTC
CDR3 protein: CAISESAAIHGYTF